These 7 T cell receptor beta chains were sequenced from one sample in a study of immune heterogeneity within non-small cell lung tumors. Amplifying TCR beta CDR3 involved multiplex PCR carried out with 32 V and 13 J primers. TCRdb recomputed calls from the multiplex PCR reads with MiXCR, one row per CDR3 protein. In the table there are approximately 9,500 distinct CDR3 sequences, about 25% of which are singletons. Bulk tumor gDNA, around 630 ng per sample, served as the TCR template. Several spatially distant biopsies were obtained per primary tumor intraoperatively. Patients went through curative surgery, and their non-small cell lung cancer was untreated and newly diagnosed. The sequenced material came from lung tumor tissue. Receptor source: a woman between 45 and 65 years old with non-small cell lung cancer.

This clonotype was seen repeatedly, ten times or more. The chain combines TRBV2 with TRBJ1-1; possibly TRBD1 for D (5 bases). The germline gives CDR1 SNHLY, CDR2 FYNNEI. This CDR3 is built from 11 residues. Trimming took 2 bases from V and 11 from J, leaving 9 bases between them. The CDR3 DNA follows: TGTGCCAGCAGTGAAAACGAGGGGGCTTTCTTT. Protein: CASSENEGAFF.

By sample share, this clonotype is medium-sized. This sequence joins TRBV7-9 and TRBJ1-4; D not certain. Per germline, CDR1 SEHNR and CDR2 FQNEAQ (reference sequence). Trimming took 5 bases from V and 7 from J, leaving 17 bases between them. This CDR3 has 15 amino acids. CDR3 sequence: CASSMALQRGEKLFF. The DNA of the CDR3 is TGTGCCAGCAGCATGGCTTTGCAGCGGGGTGAAAAACTGTTTTTT.

About this clonotype itself: The junction does not match germline at one end; this may be a read error. This rearrangement joins TRBV5-6 to TRBJ2-2, with TRBD2 as a possible D gene (7 bases). This CDR3 comprises 15 residues. CDR1 is SGHDT and CDR2 is YYEEEE in the germline V gene. The chain's CDR3 is CGSSLGGGYTGELFF. CDR3 nucleotide sequence: TGTGGCAGCAGCCTGGGGGGGGGCTACACCGGGGAGCTGTTTTTT. The whole variable domain, remainder taken from reference TRBV5-6 and TRBJ2-2, is DAGVTQSPTHLIKTRGQQVTLRCSPKSGHDTVSWYQQALGQGPQFIFQYYEEEERQRGNFPDRFSGHQFPNYSSELNVNALLLGDSALYLCGSSLGGGYTGELFFGEGSRLTVL.

At least ten counts were recorded for this clonotype. The chain joins TRBV4-1 to TRBJ1-1, with D possibly TRBD1 on 6 matching bases. Germline values: CDR1 MGHRA, CDR2 YSYEKL. Trimming stripped 0 bases from V and 4 bases from J, with 9 bases between. The CDR3 is 14 amino acids. Here the CDR3 DNA reads TGCGCCAGCAGCCAAGACGGGGGCCGCACTGAAGCTTTCTTT. Amino acid sequence: CASSQDGGRTEAFF.

Turning to this clonotype: A much bigger clone sits one base away, suggesting this may be a read error. The genes are TRBV15 and TRBJ2-1; a weak D match, TRBD1 (6 bases). Trimming pared 3 bases from V and 8 bases from J, leaving 17 bases between. Per the germline V gene, CDR1 is LNHNV and CDR2 is YYDKDF (reference sequence). The CDR3 has 15 residues. The CDR3: CATSRDQGSVYEQFF. The CDR3, as DNA: TGTGCCACCAGCAGGGACCAGGGGTCAGTTTATGAGCAGTTCTTC.

This clonotype was detected ten times or more. V gene TRBV11-2 combines with J gene TRBJ2-5, with 9 bases lining up with TRBD2. Trimming at V came to 2 bases and at J to 4 bases, leaving 14 bases not matched to a gene. This CDR3 spans 18 amino acids. Germline V lookup: CDR1 SGHAT, CDR2 FQNNGV. Here the CDR3 DNA reads TGTGCCAGCAGCTTAAGTTCGGGGCGGGAGGGCCGGGTAGAGACCCAGTACTTC. It is translated as CASSLSSGREGRVETQYF.

This clonotype was seen a few times. At one end the junction does not follow the germline gene, possibly because of a read error. The chain has TRBV7-3 and TRBJ2-1, with TRBD1 identical over 8 bases. The CDR3 runs 15 residues. The germline V gene has CDR1 SGHTA and CDR2 FQGTGA. This CDR3 is CASSLGQGANNEHFF. The CDR3 DNA is TGTGCCAGCAGCCTAGGACAGGGAGCAAACAATGAGCATTTCTTC.